This entry is about one T cell receptor (beta chain). As yet, its antigen is unknown. The record originates from a study of cytomegalovirus exposure and HLA in healthy donors. Overall study: Earlier, 110 million or so unique TCR beta sequences were recovered from approximately 200 million T cells by an analysis.

Regarding the study as a whole: Most TCR beta V segments were productive about 87% or about 30% of the time in an earlier analysis. The study reported that TCR beta sequences accurately predicted HLA-A and HLA-B alleles in most subjects. Later analysis identified some 16,000 TCR beta sequences associated with HLA alleles, using a false discovery rate threshold of 0.05.

The CDR3 loop spans 19 amino acids. Trimming cost V 0 bases and J 2 bases, with 23 bases left between them. CDR1 SGDLS and CDR2 YYNGEE come from the germline V gene. In the PCR, 60 Vbeta and 13 Jbeta primers were used. The method was immunoSEQ multiplex PCR; TCRdb's version includes in-frame clones alone and lacks a portion of them. This table has 150,000 to 200,000 clones, 70% to 80% appearing once. Sequencing was performed on PBMCs. The source is a middle-aged man in good health and CMV-seronegative. The chain is built from TRBV9 and TRBJ1-1, with a possible D match to TRBD1 (6 bases). CDR3 sequence reads: CASSVGGWGQPGRNTEAFF. The CDR3 nucleotides read TGTGCCAGCAGCGTAGGTGGGTGGGGGCAGCCAGGTCGAAACACTGAAGCTTTCTTT.